The clone carrying this TCR beta chain was picked up many times. These data come from a study of regulatory T cells in long-lasting Graves disease. Study context: Graves' patients, diagnosed recently, had received antithyroid drugs under 3 months.

In building TCR beta libraries, iRepertoire HTBI primers were used together with Arm-PCR of CDR3 regions. In TCRdb, the multiplex PCR reads were re-called with MiXCR into one record per CDR3 protein. The sample comprises 550,000 to 700,000 distinct CDR3 sequences, roughly 15% of which are singletons, and 12% rests with the top ten. Stated time point: newly diagnosed GD, antithyroid drugs for less than 3 months. After RNA was extracted from PBMCs, the TCR library was made from it. Patients came from an endocrinology department in Xi'an, China. The CDR3 loop spans 13 amino acids. In germline, CDR1 is MDHEN, CDR2 SYDVKM. V lost 6 bases to trimming and J lost 8 bases; unmatched junction nucleotides: 8. These data also formed part of another study, on T cells in Graves' hyperthyroidism and ophthalmopathy. Per that paper: The TCR CDR3 was amplified in a first-round RT-PCR using the HTBI primer set.

Sequences were derived from peripheral blood mononuclear cells (PBMCs), sampled at new diagnosis, from a patient treated with antithyroid drugs. This sequence joins TRBV28 and TRBJ1-2, with 8 bases matching TRBD1. The sequence was collected from a man between 18 and 29 years old with Graves disease. CDR3 amino acids: CASSRIQGDGYTF. DNA of the CDR3: TGTGCCAGCAGCCGGATACAGGGGGACGGCTACACCTTC.